The source of this T cell receptor beta chain is a study of sequential checkpoint blockade in melanoma. Study-level information: Both treatment sequences were followed by maintenance nivolumab. DNA from 85 to 95 pretreatment tumor samples underwent TCRβ immunosequencing. Twenty-two patients had tumor biopsies before treatment and at week 13.

Some clones are missing from TCRdb's copy, which holds only in-frame ones; the method was immunoSEQ multiplex PCR. The data contain 530 or so clones, roughly 19% of them singletons. General study findings and limits: Pretreatment TIL clonality tracked with response in the nivolumab-first arm.

Treatment: randomized to nivolumab then ipilimumab (arm A) or the reverse (arm B). On this clone: Its cognate antigen is unknown.

Trimming took 4 bases from V and 5 from J; bases not matched to a gene: 10. This CDR3 comprises 17 residues. The germline gives CDR1 SGHRS, CDR2 YFSETQ. The origin of this receptor is a human donor with melanoma. V and J are TRBV5-1 and TRBJ2-2, with 11 nucleotides matching TRBD2. The material sequenced was tumor tissue (inferred from file names), taken from a patient given nivolumab and ipilimumab in sequence. The CDR3 protein is CASSHQTLAGETGELFF. CDR3 DNA: TGCGCCAGCAGCCACCAAACACTAGCGGGAGAAACCGGGGAGCTGTTTTTT.